Sequencing of this TCR beta chain was carried out in a study of T cell responses to AZD1222 COVID-19 vaccine. General study findings and limits: At study baseline, merely six AZD1222 recipients were seropositive. Increases in Spike-specific TCR breadth and depth were seen after two AZD1222 doses. Unmutated variant regions reportedly attract nearly half of all spike-specific TCRs. Females made up more of the donors, who were largely white British, and clonal diversity may have come out too low.

CDR3 length: 15 amino acids. Germline V gives CDR1 MNHNY, CDR2 SVGAGI (reference sequence). Trimming removed 2 bases at V and 1 base at J, with 12 bases between. The repertoire was sequenced with immunoSEQ multiplex PCR; TCRdb's copy has only in-frame clones and lacks some. Among approximately 28,000 clones listed, approximately 93% were seen once. Notes on this clone: The antigen is unknown.

This TCR was recovered from an adult in good health. The material was peripheral blood, obtained on day 0 of AZD1222 vaccination. This chain uses TRBV6-6 with TRBJ2-7, with D perhaps matching TRBD2 (6 bases). CDR3 sequence reads: CASSYDSSESYEQYF. Here the CDR3 DNA reads TGTGCCAGCAGTTACGACTCTAGCGAATCCTACGAGCAGTACTTC.